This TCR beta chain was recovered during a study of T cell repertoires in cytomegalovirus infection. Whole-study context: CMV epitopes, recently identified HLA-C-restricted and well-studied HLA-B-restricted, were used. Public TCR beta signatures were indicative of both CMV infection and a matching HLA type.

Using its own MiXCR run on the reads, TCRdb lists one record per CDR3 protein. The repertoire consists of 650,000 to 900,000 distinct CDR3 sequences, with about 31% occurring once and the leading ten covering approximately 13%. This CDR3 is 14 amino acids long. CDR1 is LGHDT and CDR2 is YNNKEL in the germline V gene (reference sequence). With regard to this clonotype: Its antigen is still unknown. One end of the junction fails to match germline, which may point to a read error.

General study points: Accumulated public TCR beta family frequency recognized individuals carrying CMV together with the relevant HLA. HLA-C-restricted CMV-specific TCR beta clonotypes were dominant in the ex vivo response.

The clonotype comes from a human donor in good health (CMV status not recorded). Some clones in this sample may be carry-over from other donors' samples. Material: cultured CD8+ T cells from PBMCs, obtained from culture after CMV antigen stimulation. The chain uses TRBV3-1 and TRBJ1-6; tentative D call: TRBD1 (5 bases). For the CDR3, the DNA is TGTACCAGCAGCCAAACGGGACTGGGTTCACCCCTCCACTTT. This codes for CTSSQTGLGSPLHF.